The text below deals with one T cell receptor (beta chain). As yet, its antigen is unknown. The data are from a study of beta chain features in type 1 diabetes. Study results and limitations: Among all four CD4+ subsets, Type 1 diabetes patients had TCRB CDR3s that were moderately but significantly shorter.

Isolated RNA was reverse transcribed in full, so expressed TCRB transcripts were sequenced. Assay: immunoSEQ multiplex PCR; the TCRdb copy retains only in-frame clones and omits some. The table has 25,000 to 30,000 clones, less than 65% seen once. The specimen was Tregs from blood. This receptor was taken from a woman in her twenties or thirties with type 1 diabetes.

The CDR3 loop reads CASSSTLRAAGRSLTGELFF. For the CDR3, the DNA is TGCGCCAGCAGCTCAACACTCCGGGCTGCGGGTCGTAGTCTCACCGGGGAGCTGTTTTTT. The chain carries TRBV5-1 and TRBJ2-2, with a possible D match to TRBD2 (5 bases). Between the trimmed V and J ends, which lost 3 bases and 4 bases, there was a span of 28 bases. The CDR3 is 20 residues long. The germline V gene encodes CDR1 SGHRS and CDR2 YFSETQ.